This T cell receptor beta chain was observed in a study of T cells in Graves' hyperthyroidism and ophthalmopathy. Ophthalmopathy patients showed a Clinical Activity Score of at least 3, NOSPECS grade of at least 4 and duration under 3 months. A patient was excluded if there was uncontrolled infection, other autoimmune disease, pregnancy or lactation. Researchers took RNA transcripts and amplified the TCR beta CDR3 regions from them. Primed by the HTBI set, a first-round RT-PCR was run on the TCR CDR3. TCRdb analysed the multiplex PCR reads with MiXCR anew, one entry per CDR3 protein. This sample has 300,000 to 500,000 distinct CDR3 sequences, with about 14% found just once. This clonotype was detected ten times or more. Germline CDR1 and CDR2: DFQATT and SNEGSKA (reference sequence). The CDR3 runs 14 residues. Losses at the gene ends were 2 bases for V and 3 bases for J; bases not matched to a gene: 5.

The sample consisted of blood. The chain links TRBV20-1 to TRBJ2-7; 9 nucleotides align to TRBD2. The sequence was collected from a man between 45 and 60 years old with Graves' ophthalmopathy. The CDR3 is CSARFPSGDYEQYF. The CDR3 bases are TGCAGTGCTAGATTTCCTAGCGGGGACTACGAGCAGTACTTC.